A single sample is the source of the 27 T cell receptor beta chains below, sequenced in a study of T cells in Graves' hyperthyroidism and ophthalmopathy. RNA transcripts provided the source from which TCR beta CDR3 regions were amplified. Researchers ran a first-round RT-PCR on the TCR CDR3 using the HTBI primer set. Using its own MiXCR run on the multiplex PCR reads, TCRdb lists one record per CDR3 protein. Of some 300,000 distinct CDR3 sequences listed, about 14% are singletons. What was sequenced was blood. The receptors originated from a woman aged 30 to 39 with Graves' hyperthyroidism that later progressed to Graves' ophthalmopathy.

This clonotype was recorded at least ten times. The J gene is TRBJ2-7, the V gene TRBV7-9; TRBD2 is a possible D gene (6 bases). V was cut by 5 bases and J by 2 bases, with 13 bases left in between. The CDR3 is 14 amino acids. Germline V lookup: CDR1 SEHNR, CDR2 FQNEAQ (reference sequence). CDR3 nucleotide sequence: TGTGCCAGCAGCGCCGGGACTGACCCCTACGAGCAGTACTTC. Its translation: CASSAGTDPYEQYF.

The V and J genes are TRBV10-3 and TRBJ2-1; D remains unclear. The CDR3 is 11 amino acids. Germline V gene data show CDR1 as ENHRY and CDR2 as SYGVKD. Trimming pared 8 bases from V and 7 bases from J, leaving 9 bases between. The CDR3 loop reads CAISPGNEQFF. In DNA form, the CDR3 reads TGTGCCATCTCCCCCGGGAATGAGCAGTTCTTC.

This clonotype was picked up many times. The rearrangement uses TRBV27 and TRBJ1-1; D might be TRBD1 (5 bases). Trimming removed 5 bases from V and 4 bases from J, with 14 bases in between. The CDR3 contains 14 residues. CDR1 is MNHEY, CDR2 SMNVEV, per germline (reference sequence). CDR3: CASSPQGLGTEAFF. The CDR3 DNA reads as TGTGCCAGCAGTCCTCAGGGATTGGGCACTGAAGCTTTCTTT.

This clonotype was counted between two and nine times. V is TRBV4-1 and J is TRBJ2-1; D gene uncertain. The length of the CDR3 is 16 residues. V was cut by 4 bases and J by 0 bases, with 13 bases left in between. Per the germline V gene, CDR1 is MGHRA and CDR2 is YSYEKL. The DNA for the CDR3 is TGCGCCAGCAGCCCCCATGAGTGGAACTCCTACAATGAGCAGTTCTTC. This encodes CASSPHEWNSYNEQFF.

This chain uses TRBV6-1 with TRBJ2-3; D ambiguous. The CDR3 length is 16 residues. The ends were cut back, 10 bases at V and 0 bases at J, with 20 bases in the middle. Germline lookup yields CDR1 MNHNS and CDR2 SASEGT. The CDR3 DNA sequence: TGTGCCACCCTTTGGGCCGGAGTTACTAGCACAGATACGCAGTATTTT. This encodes CATLWAGVTSTDTQYF.

CDR3 nucleotides: TGTGCCAGCAGCAAGGGCACAGGGGCCCTAACGGATACGCAGTATTTT. This codes for CASSKGTGALTDTQYF. The V and J genes are TRBV5-8 and TRBJ2-3, with 7 bases matching TRBD1. V was clipped by 4 bases and J by 6 bases; unmatched bases: 14. Germline V gene data show CDR1 as SGHTS and CDR2 as YDEGEE. The length of the CDR3 is 16 residues.

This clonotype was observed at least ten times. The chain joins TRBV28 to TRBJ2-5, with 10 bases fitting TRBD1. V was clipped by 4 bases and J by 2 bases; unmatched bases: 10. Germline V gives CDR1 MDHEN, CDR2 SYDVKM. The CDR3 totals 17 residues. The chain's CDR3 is CASSSQRGQGSQETQYF. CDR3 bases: TGTGCCAGCAGTTCCCAACGGGGACAGGGGTCTCAAGAGACCCAGTACTTC.

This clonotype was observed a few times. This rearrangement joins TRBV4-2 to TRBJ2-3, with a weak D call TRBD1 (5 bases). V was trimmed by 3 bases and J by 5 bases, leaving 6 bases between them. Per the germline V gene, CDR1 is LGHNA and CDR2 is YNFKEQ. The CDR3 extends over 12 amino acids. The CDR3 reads CASSHREDTQYF. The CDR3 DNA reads TGTGCCAGCAGCCACAGGGAAGATACGCAGTATTTT.

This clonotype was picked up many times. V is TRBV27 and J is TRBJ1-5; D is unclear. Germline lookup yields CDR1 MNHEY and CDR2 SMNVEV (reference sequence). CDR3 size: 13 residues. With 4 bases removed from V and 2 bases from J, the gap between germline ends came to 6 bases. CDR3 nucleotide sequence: TGTGCCAGCAGTTACAGAGGCAATCAGCCCCAGCATTTT. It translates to CASSYRGNQPQHF.

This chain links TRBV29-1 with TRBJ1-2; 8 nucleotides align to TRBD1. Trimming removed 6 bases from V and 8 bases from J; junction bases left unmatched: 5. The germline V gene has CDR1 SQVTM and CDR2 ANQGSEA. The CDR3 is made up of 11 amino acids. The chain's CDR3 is CSVDREPGYTF. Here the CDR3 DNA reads TGCAGCGTGGACAGGGAGCCCGGCTACACCTTC.

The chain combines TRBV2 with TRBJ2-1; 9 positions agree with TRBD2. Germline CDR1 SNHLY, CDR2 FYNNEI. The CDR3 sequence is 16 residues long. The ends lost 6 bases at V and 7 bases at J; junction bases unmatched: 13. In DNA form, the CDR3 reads TGTGCCAGCAGCGGGGACCCGCGGGAGGGTCGGAATGAGCAGTTCTTC. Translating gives CASSGDPREGRNEQFF.

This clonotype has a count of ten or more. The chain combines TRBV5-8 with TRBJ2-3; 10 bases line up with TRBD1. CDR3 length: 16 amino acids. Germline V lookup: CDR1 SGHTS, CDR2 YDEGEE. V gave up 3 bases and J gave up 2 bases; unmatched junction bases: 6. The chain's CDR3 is CASSWGDRGTTDTQYF. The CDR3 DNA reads TGTGCCAGCAGCTGGGGGGACAGGGGTACCACAGATACGCAGTATTTT.

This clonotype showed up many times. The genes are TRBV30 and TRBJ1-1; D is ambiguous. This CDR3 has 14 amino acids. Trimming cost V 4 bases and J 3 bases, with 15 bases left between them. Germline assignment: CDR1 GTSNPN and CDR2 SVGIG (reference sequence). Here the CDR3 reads CAWISRNGYTEAFF. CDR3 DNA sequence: TGTGCCTGGATTTCGCGTAACGGCTACACTGAAGCTTTCTTT.

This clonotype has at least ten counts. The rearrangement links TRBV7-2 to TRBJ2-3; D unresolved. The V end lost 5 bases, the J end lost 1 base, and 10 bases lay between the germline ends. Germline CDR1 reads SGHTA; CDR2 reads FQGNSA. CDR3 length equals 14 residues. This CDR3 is CASSIGDRTDTQYF. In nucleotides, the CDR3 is TGTGCCAGCAGCATCGGCGACCGCACAGATACGCAGTATTTT. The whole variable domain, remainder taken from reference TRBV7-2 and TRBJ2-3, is GAGVSQSPSNKVTEKGKDVELRCDPISGHTALYWYRQSLGQGLEFLIYFQGNSAPDKSGLPSDRFSAERTGGSVSTLTIQRTQQEDSAVYLCASSIGDRTDTQYFGPGTRLTVL.

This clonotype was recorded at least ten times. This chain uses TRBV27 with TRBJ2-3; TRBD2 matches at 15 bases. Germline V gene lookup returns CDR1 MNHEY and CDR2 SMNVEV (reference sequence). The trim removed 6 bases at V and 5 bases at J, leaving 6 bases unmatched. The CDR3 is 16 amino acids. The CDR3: CASRPGTSGRLDTQYF. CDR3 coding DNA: TGTGCCAGCAGGCCCGGGACTAGCGGGAGGCTAGATACGCAGTATTTT.

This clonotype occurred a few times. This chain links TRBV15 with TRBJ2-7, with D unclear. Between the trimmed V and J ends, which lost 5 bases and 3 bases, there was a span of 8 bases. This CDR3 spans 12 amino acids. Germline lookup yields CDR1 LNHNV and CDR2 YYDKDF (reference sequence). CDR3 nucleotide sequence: TGTGCCACCAGCGGGCTGGGCTACGAGCAGTACTTC. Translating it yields CATSGLGYEQYF.

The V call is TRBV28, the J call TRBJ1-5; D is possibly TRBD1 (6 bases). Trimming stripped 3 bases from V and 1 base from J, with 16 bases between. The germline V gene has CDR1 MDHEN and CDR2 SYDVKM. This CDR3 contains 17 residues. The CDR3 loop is CASSFLVQGGSNQPQHF. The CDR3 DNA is TGTGCCAGCAGTTTTCTGGTACAGGGAGGAAGCAATCAGCCCCAGCATTTT.

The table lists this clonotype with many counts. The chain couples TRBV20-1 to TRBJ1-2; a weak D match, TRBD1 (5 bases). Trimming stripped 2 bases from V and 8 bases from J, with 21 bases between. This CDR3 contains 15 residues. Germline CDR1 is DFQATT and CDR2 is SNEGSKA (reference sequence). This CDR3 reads CSARSGPLGGRGYTF. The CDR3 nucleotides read TGCAGTGCTAGAAGTGGCCCACTGGGGGGGAGAGGCTACACCTTC.

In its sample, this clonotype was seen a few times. The CDR3 region is CASSLRGVLTEAFF. The CDR3, as DNA: TGTGCCAGCAGCCTGCGTGGGGTTCTCACTGAAGCTTTCTTT. The chain has TRBV25-1 and TRBJ1-1; D gene uncertain. Per the germline V gene, CDR1 is MGHDK and CDR2 is SYGVNS. This CDR3 is 14 amino acids long. The V end lost 6 bases, the J end lost 4 bases, and 15 bases lay between the germline ends. Full variable domain (rest looked up from reference TRBV25-1 and TRBJ1-1): EADIYQTPRYLVIGTGKKITLECSQTMGHDKMYWYQQDPGMELHLIHYSYGVNSTEKGDLSSESTVSRIRTEHFPLTLESARPSHTSQYLCASSLRGVLTEAFFGQGTRLTVV.

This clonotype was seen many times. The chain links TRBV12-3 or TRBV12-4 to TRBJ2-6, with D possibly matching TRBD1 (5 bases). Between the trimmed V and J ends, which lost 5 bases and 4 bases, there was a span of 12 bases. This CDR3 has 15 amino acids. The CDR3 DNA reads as TGTGCCAGCAGTCTCAGGGTTGCCGGGGCCAACGTCCTGACTTTC. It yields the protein CASSLRVAGANVLTF.

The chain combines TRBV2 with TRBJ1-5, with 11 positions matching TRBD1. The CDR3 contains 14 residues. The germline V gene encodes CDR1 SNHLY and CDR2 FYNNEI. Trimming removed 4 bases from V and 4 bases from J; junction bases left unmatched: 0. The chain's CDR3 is CASSGDRGNQPQHF. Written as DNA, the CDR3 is TGTGCCAGCAGTGGGGACAGGGGGAATCAGCCCCAGCATTTT.

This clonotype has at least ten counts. CDR3 loop: CASSFGNEQYF. The CDR3, as DNA: TGCGCCAGCAGCTTCGGAAACGAGCAGTACTTC. The genes are TRBV5-1 and TRBJ2-7; D gene unclear. The CDR3 runs to 11 residues. V gave up 2 bases and J gave up 5 bases, with 5 bases separating them. CDR1 is SGHRS and CDR2 is YFSETQ in the germline V gene.

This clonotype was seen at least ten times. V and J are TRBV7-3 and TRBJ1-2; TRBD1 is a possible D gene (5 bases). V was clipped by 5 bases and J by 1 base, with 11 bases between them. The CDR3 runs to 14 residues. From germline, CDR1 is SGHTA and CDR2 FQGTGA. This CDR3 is CASSPSGDNYGYTF. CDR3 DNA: TGTGCCAGCAGCCCTTCGGGGGATAACTATGGCTACACCTTC.

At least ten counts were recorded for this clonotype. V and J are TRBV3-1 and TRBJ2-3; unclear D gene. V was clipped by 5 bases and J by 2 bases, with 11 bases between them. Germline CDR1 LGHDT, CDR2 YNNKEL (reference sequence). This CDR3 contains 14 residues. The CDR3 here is CASSSERTTDTQYF. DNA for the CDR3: TGTGCCAGCAGCTCGGAGAGAACCACAGATACGCAGTATTTT.

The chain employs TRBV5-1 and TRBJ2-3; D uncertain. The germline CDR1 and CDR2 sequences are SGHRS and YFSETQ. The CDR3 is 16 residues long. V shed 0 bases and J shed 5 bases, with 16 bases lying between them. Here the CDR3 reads CASSLAFAALGDTQYF. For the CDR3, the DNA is TGCGCCAGCAGCTTGGCCTTCGCCGCACTGGGAGATACGCAGTATTTT.

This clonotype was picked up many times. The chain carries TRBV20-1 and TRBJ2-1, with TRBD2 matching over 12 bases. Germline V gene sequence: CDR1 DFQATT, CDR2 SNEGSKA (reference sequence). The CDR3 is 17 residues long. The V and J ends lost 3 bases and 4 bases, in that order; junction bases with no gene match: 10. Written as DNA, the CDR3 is TGCAGTGCTAGGACTAGCGGGAGCCCACTTCGTTACAATGAGCAGTTCTTC. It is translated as CSARTSGSPLRYNEQFF.

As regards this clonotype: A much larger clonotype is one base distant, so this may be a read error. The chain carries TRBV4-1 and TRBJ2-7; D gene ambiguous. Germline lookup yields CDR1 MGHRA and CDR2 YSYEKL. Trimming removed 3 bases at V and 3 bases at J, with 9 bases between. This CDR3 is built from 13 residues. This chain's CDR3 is CASSHNGGYEQYF. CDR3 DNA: TGCGCCAGCAGCCACAACGGCGGCTACGAGCAGTACTTC.